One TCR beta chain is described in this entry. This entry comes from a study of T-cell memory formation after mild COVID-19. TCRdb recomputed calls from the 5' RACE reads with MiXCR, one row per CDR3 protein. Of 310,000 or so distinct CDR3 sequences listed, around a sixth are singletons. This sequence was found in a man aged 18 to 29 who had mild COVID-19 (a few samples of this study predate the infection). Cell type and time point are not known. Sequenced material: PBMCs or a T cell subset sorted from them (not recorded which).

The chain's CDR3 is CASSSADAQETQYF. CDR3 coding DNA: TGTGCCAGTAGTTCAGCGGATGCCCAAGAGACCCAGTACTTC. This chain links TRBV19 with TRBJ2-5, with D possibly TRBD2 on 5 matching bases. The V end was cut by 5 bases, the J end by 1 base, with 11 bases between. The V gene's germline CDR1 is LNHDA and CDR2 SQIVND (reference sequence). The CDR3 has 14 residues.